These T cell receptor beta chains were read from a single sample in a study of post-analysis software for immune sequencing data. One entry per CDR3 protein results from TCRdb running MiXCR on the PCR reads. The table has hundreds of thousands of distinct CDR3 sequences, about 60% seen once; the top ten hold roughly 10%. The sequencing sample was made of blood. The receptors originated from a girl aged 2 to 10 with multiple sclerosis. Both conserved end residues are part of each CDR3. D genes are given only for firm matches.

j_call d_call v_call cdr3_aa
TRBJ2-1 NA TRBV4-2 CASSQFLAPEQFF
TRBJ2-7 NA TRBV10-1 CASSSGLRGTYEQYF
TRBJ2-5 NA TRBV29-1 CSGETQYF
TRBJ2-1 NA TRBV29-1 CSVAENNEQFF
TRBJ1-3 NA TRBV20-1 CSAPASGNTIYF
TRBJ2-7 NA TRBV11-2 CASSLGPAGYF
TRBJ2-5 NA TRBV5-5 CASSPWAGPKETQYF
TRBJ2-3 TRBD1 TRBV18 CASSPPGQGSTDTQYF
TRBJ2-1 TRBD1 TRBV25-1 CASSLTGDLAQQFF
TRBJ2-7 NA TRBV20-1 CSARGAGTYEQYF
TRBJ1-2 NA TRBV4-2 CASSQLAANRYGYTF
TRBJ1-6 NA TRBV20-1 CRAFRGQDLHF
NA NA TRBV20-1 CSAVRTGQETQYF
TRBJ2-3 TRBD1 TRBV6-5 CASSYTGTGGTDTQYF
TRBJ2-3 NA TRBV4-1 CASSLEGPGTSTDTQYF
TRBJ2-5 TRBD2 TRBV20-1 CSARLAGTQETQYF
TRBJ2-3 NA TRBV6-1 CASSEKVWPGIRSPDTQYF
TRBJ1-1 NA TRBV18 CASSPDSEAFF
TRBJ2-7 TRBD2 TRBV20-1 CSARDSHSAASGSQGYEQYF
TRBJ2-1 NA TRBV5-6 CASSLIPDQEQFF
TRBJ2-3 NA TRBV6-2/TRBV6-3 CASSYWMADTQYF
TRBJ2-7 TRBD2 TRBV6-5 CASSYVALAGRYEQYF
TRBJ1-6 NA TRBV7-2 CASSPRNSPLHF
TRBJ2-6 NA TRBV5-1 CASSFSAQDPTGANVLTF
TRBJ1-5 TRBD1 TRBV5-1 CASSPQGAEQPQHF
TRBJ2-6 TRBD1 TRBV6-5 CASRSGTVYGVLTF
TRBJ2-7 TRBD2 TRBV6-6 CASSFLRLAGGYEQYF
TRBJ1-2 NA TRBV20-1 CSAIGPSTQGYGYTF
TRBJ2-1 NA TRBV18 CASLDYSYNEQFF
TRBJ1-1 NA TRBV6-5 CASTDGGEAFF
TRBJ2-7 NA TRBV27 CASSFTSLNEQYF
TRBJ2-5 TRBD2 TRBV3-1 CASSQGLSGGKETQYF
TRBJ2-1 NA TRBV27 CASSLKGKRDEQFF
TRBJ2-3 NA TRBV24-1 CATSALRSPSTDTQYF
TRBJ2-2 NA TRBV29-1 CSVEVRAGPNTGELFF
TRBJ2-3 NA TRBV7-2 CAIRTTDTQYF
TRBJ1-5 NA TRBV20-1 CSAKGTPDQPQHF
TRBJ1-2 NA TRBV25-1 CASSVGAGYTF
TRBJ1-1 NA TRBV20-1 CSARDRATEAFF
TRBJ2-1 TRBD2 TRBV3-1 CASSQASGRNEQFF
TRBJ2-3 NA TRBV29-1 CSGGTALSTDTQYF
NA NA TRBV4-1 CASSKTPGEGEQYF